The 27 T cell receptor beta chains given below trace back to one sample, sequenced in a study of T cells in Graves' hyperthyroidism and ophthalmopathy. RNA transcripts gave rise to amplified TCR beta CDR3 regions. HTBI primers were used for first-round RT-PCR of the TCR CDR3. TCRdb re-called the multiplex PCR reads with MiXCR, one entry per CDR3 protein. Of under 650,000 distinct CDR3 sequences detected, around 15% appear once; the ten largest clones hold approximately 3.9%. The sequencing sample was made of blood. These receptors came from a woman between 25 and 40 years old with Graves' hyperthyroidism.

As to this clonotype: This sequence may be a read error, since a much larger clone differs from it by one base. The V gene is TRBV11-2, the J gene TRBJ2-5; no definite D call. CDR1 is SGHAT and CDR2 is FQNNGV in the germline V gene. This CDR3 region has 15 residues. CDR3 region: CASSLDLRTQEAQYF. In nucleotides, the CDR3 is TGTGCCAGCAGCTTAGATCTCAGGACCCAAGAGGCCCAGTACTTC.

This clonotype has at least ten counts. The chain uses TRBV20-1 and TRBJ2-3; D ambiguous. Deletions cut 5 bases from V and 4 bases from J, with 16 bases between. Germline lookup yields CDR1 DFQATT and CDR2 SNEGSKA (reference sequence). CDR3 length equals 14 residues. The CDR3 sequence is CSAVDVKRADTQYF. DNA of the CDR3: TGCAGTGCTGTGGACGTAAAAAGGGCAGATACGCAGTATTTT.

This clonotype was seen repeatedly, ten times or more. This sequence joins TRBV19 and TRBJ1-1; 7 bases fit TRBD1. Looked up from germline, CDR1 is LNHDA and CDR2 is SQIVND (reference sequence). The CDR3 covers 15 residues. V lost 5 bases and J lost 1; bases outside the gene matches: 7. The CDR3 here is CASSQTRDRNTEAFF. As DNA, the CDR3 is TGTGCCAGTAGTCAAACCCGGGACAGGAACACTGAAGCTTTCTTT.

This clonotype was seen repeatedly, ten times or more. The CDR3 sequence: CASSSMGTRGTKNIQYF. CDR3 coding DNA: TGTGCCAGCAGCTCTATGGGGACTCGTGGGACCAAAAACATTCAGTACTTC. The gene calls are TRBV28 and TRBJ2-4; TRBD2 is a possible D gene (6 bases). The V end lost 6 bases, the J end lost 2 bases, and 20 bases lay between the germline ends. This CDR3 has 17 residues. CDR1 is MDHEN and CDR2 is SYDVKM in the germline V gene.

In this sample, this clonotype turned up many times. The chain has TRBV10-2 and TRBJ2-3; TRBD2 aligns across 8 bases. The length of the CDR3 is 17 residues. Germline trimming cut 3 bases from V and 2 bases from J; bases unmatched to any gene: 10. Germline V lookup: CDR1 WSHSY, CDR2 SAAADI. In nucleotides, the CDR3 is TGCGCCAGCAGTGACCCCGGTGTTAGCGGGGACACAGATACGCAGTATTTT. This codes for CASSDPGVSGDTDTQYF.

This clonotype turned up a few times. The chain joins TRBV3-1 to TRBJ2-5; a possible D gene is TRBD1 (5 bases). The CDR3 extends over 15 amino acids. The germline CDR1 and CDR2 sequences are LGHDT and YNNKEL (reference sequence). Trimming stripped 4 bases from V and 0 bases from J, with 12 bases between. The CDR3 bases are TGTGCCAGCAGCCGAGGAACAGGTGACCAAGAGACCCAGTACTTC. It codes for CASSRGTGDQETQYF.

This clonotype was counted only a few times. The V gene is TRBV20-1, the J gene TRBJ2-7; the match to TRBD2 covers 7 bases. The CDR3 has 12 amino acids. Germline loops: CDR1 DFQATT, CDR2 SNEGSKA (reference sequence). V shed 3 bases, J shed 5 bases, and the junction held 4 bases outside the gene matches. The CDR3 coding sequence is TGCAGTGCTAGGTGGGAGGGTCACGAGCAGTACTTC. It encodes CSARWEGHEQYF.

The chain employs TRBV9 and TRBJ2-1; 13 nucleotides align to TRBD2. Looked up from germline, CDR1 is SGDLS and CDR2 is YYNGEE. The J segment lost 3 bases and the V segment lost 2 bases, leaving 8 bases of the junction unmatched. This CDR3 comprises 18 residues. The CDR3 protein is CASSVGLAGVGGYNEQFF. CDR3 coding DNA: TGTGCCAGCAGCGTTGGACTAGCGGGAGTCGGAGGCTACAATGAGCAGTTCTTC.

V is TRBV2 and J is TRBJ1-5; a possible D gene is TRBD1 (5 bases). Trimming cost V 6 bases and J 0 bases, with 15 bases left between them. This CDR3 is built from 16 residues. Germline values: CDR1 SNHLY, CDR2 FYNNEI. CDR3 DNA: TGTGCCAGCAGCGCTGACAGACTATATAGCAATCAGCCCCAGCATTTT. This codes for CASSADRLYSNQPQHF. Drawing the rest from reference TRBV2 and TRBJ1-5, the complete variable domain is EPEVTQTPSHQVTQMGQEVILRCVPISNHLYFYWYRQILGQKVEFLVSFYNNEISEKSEIFDDQFSVERPDGSNFTLKIRSTKLEDSAMYFCASSADRLYSNQPQHFGDGTRLSIL.

The chain couples TRBV29-1 to TRBJ1-1; D perhaps matches TRBD1 (5 bases). Trimming cost V 3 bases and J 11 bases, with 13 bases left between them. The CDR3 loop spans 11 amino acids. The germline V gene has CDR1 SQVTM and CDR2 ANQGSEA. The CDR3 sequence: CSVDGQGRAFF. In nucleotides, the CDR3 is TGCAGCGTTGACGGTCAGGGACGGGCTTTCTTT.

There are many counts of this clonotype. The gene calls are TRBV10-3 and TRBJ2-3; D is unclear. The germline V gene has CDR1 ENHRY and CDR2 SYGVKD. The CDR3 has 14 amino acids. Trimming took 2 bases from V and 10 from J, leaving 16 bases between them. The CDR3 loop reads CAISEAAPANPQYF. The CDR3 region has the DNA TGTGCCATCAGTGAGGCGGCCCCCGCGAATCCGCAGTATTTT.

This clonotype was found a few times. This sequence joins TRBV5-1 and TRBJ2-1; maybe TRBD2 (5 bases). This CDR3 is built from 15 residues. Germline V gives CDR1 SGHRS, CDR2 YFSETQ. Trimming took off 1 base at V and 1 base at J, with 9 bases between the two ends. CDR3 nucleotides: TGCGCCAGCAGCTTGAACGGGAATTCCTACAATGAGCAGTTCTTC. Its protein product is CASSLNGNSYNEQFF.

The chain uses TRBV7-8 and TRBJ2-3, with TRBD2 identical over 9 bases. V lost 0 bases and J lost 7; bases outside the gene matches: 5. CDR3 length: 15 residues. Germline-derived CDR1 and CDR2 are SGHVS and FQNEAQ. CDR3 bases: TGTGCCAGCAGCTTAGCGGGGACTAGCACCTATACGCAGTATTTT. The encoded protein is CASSLAGTSTYTQYF.

The sample holds many counts of this clonotype. The chain joins TRBV28 to TRBJ2-5, with a tentative D call TRBD1 (5 bases). The CDR3 loop spans 12 amino acids. CDR1 is MDHEN and CDR2 is SYDVKM in the germline V gene. Trimming removed 8 bases from V and 2 bases from J, with 9 bases in between. CDR3: CASGQGQETQYF. The DNA for the CDR3 is TGTGCCAGCGGCCAGGGACAAGAGACCCAGTACTTC.

This clonotype was seen a single time. This rearrangement joins TRBV5-1 to TRBJ2-1; D uncertain. V was shortened by 3 bases and J by 10 bases, with 11 bases between the two germline ends. Germline CDR1 reads SGHRS; CDR2 reads YFSETQ. The CDR3 spans 12 residues. The CDR3 sequence: CASSSTPWEQFF. CDR3 sequence (DNA): TGCGCCAGCAGCTCGACCCCCTGGGAGCAGTTCTTC.

About this clonotype: Since a much larger clone is just one base distant, this may be a read error. This chain connects TRBV27 to TRBJ1-5, with TRBD1 as a possible D gene (6 bases). This CDR3 region has 13 residues. V lost 6 bases and J lost 5, with 11 bases in between. CDR1 and CDR2 from the germline V gene are MNHEY and SMNVEV (reference sequence). CDR3 sequence (DNA): TGTGCCAGCAGCCGACAGGCCCATCAGCCCCAGCATTTT. Translated: CASSRQAHQPQHF.

This clonotype was seen many times. This chain links TRBV28 with TRBJ2-1; the D is unclear. The CDR3 contains 12 residues. CDR1 and CDR2 (germline): MDHEN, SYDVKM. With 2 bases removed from V and 8 bases from J, the gap between germline ends came to 7 bases. The CDR3 spells CASSLTAHEQFF. Here the CDR3 DNA reads TGTGCCAGCAGTTTAACGGCACATGAGCAGTTCTTC. Full variable domain (outside the CDR3, taken from reference TRBV28 and TRBJ2-1): DVKVTQSSRYLVKRTGEKVFLECVQDMDHENMFWYRQDPGLGLRLIYFSYDVKMKEKGDIPEGYSVSREKKERFSLILESASTNQTSMYLCASSLTAHEQFFGPGTRLTVL.

Ten or more counts support this clonotype. The chain joins TRBV6-1 to TRBJ1-1; a weak D match, TRBD1 (5 bases). The CDR3 totals 15 residues. With 2 bases removed from V and 0 bases from J, the gap between germline ends came to 10 bases. CDR1 is MNHNS, CDR2 SASEGT, per germline. The CDR3 bases are TGTGCCAGCAGTGAAACCCCGGGACTGAACACTGAAGCTTTCTTT. Translation gives CASSETPGLNTEAFF.

This clonotype came up a few times. A much larger clone differs from this one at a single base, so this may be a read error. The J gene is TRBJ2-5, the V gene TRBV27; 8 bases match TRBD2. The CDR3 is 16 amino acids. J gave up 5 bases and V 4 bases, and 12 bases lay outside the gene matches. Germline V gene sequence: CDR1 MNHEY, CDR2 SMNVEV (reference sequence). The CDR3 loop reads CASSWARTSGSETQYF. The CDR3 nucleotides are TGTGCCAGCAGTTGGGCCCGGACCAGCGGGAGTGAGACCCAGTACTTC.

This clonotype was recorded many times. The chain combines TRBV27 with TRBJ2-3; a possible D gene is TRBD1 (6 bases). This CDR3 is built from 14 residues. Germline V lookup: CDR1 MNHEY, CDR2 SMNVEV (reference sequence). V lost 6 bases, J lost 2 bases, and 12 bases lay in between. The CDR3 loop is CASRAGQFTDTQYF. DNA for the CDR3: TGTGCCAGCAGAGCCGGACAGTTCACAGATACGCAGTATTTT.

The CDR3 region is CASTPAGGRVGPQHF. DNA for the CDR3: TGTGCCAGCACTCCGGCCGGGGGCAGGGTTGGTCCCCAGCATTTT. The chain links TRBV2 to TRBJ1-5; the D gene is possibly TRBD1 (6 bases). Trimming stripped 7 bases from V and 10 bases from J, with 23 bases between. The CDR3 sequence is 15 residues long. The germline gives CDR1 SNHLY, CDR2 FYNNEI.

This clonotype has a count of ten or more. The chain has TRBV7-9 and TRBJ2-2; TRBD1 is a possible D gene (5 bases). The germline gives CDR1 SEHNR, CDR2 FQNEAQ (reference sequence). The CDR3 is 16 residues long. V was clipped by 4 bases and J by 5 bases, with 17 bases between them. The CDR3 loop is CASSSTGVVRTGELFF. For the CDR3, the DNA is TGTGCCAGCAGCTCCACAGGCGTTGTAAGAACCGGGGAGCTGTTTTTT.

This clonotype occurred many times. The V and J genes are TRBV2 and TRBJ2-7, with TRBD2 identical over 7 bases. Germline CDR1 and CDR2: SNHLY and FYNNEI. The CDR3 has 15 residues. V lost 5 bases and J lost 5; bases outside the gene matches: 12. CDR3 amino acids: CASSPEGGSANEQYF. The CDR3 DNA is TGTGCCAGCAGTCCCGAGGGCGGGAGCGCCAACGAGCAGTACTTC.

Details on this clonotype: Possible read error: a much larger clone is one base away. The CDR3 loop reads CVSSLERTGIPGELFF. In nucleotides, the CDR3 is TGTGTCAGCAGCTTAGAGCGGACAGGCATCCCCGGGGAGCTGTTTTTT. The V and J genes are TRBV7-8 and TRBJ2-2, with 7 bases identical to TRBD1. Germline assignment: CDR1 SGHVS and CDR2 FQNEAQ. The CDR3 sequence is 16 residues long.

This rearrangement joins TRBV11-2 to TRBJ1-5, with D perhaps TRBD1 (5 bases). The CDR3 totals 14 residues. V was shortened by 5 bases and J by 6 bases, with 14 bases between the two germline ends. Germline V gene sequence: CDR1 SGHAT, CDR2 FQNNGV. In nucleotides, the CDR3 is TGTGCCAGCAGCCCCCGGTGGGGCACTCAGCCCCAGCATTTT. This codes for CASSPRWGTQPQHF.

This clonotype has only a few counts. The rearrangement links TRBV6-2 or TRBV6-3 to TRBJ2-7; D gene unclear. Germline CDR1 and CDR2: MNHEY and SVGEGT. The CDR3 covers 13 residues. The V end was cut by 8 bases, the J end by 0 bases, with 11 bases between. Here the CDR3 DNA reads TGTGCCAGCGTAGACCCCCTCTCCTACGAGCAGTACTTC. It specifies CASVDPLSYEQYF.

This clonotype was counted at least ten times. The chain joins TRBV28 to TRBJ2-3; the D is unclear. This CDR3 comprises 15 residues. The V end lost 1 base, the J end lost 0 bases, and 8 bases lay between the germline ends. CDR1 MDHEN and CDR2 SYDVKM come from the germline V gene. CDR3 sequence: CASSLYAGSTDTQYF. DNA for the CDR3: TGTGCCAGCAGTTTATATGCAGGTAGCACAGATACGCAGTATTTT.